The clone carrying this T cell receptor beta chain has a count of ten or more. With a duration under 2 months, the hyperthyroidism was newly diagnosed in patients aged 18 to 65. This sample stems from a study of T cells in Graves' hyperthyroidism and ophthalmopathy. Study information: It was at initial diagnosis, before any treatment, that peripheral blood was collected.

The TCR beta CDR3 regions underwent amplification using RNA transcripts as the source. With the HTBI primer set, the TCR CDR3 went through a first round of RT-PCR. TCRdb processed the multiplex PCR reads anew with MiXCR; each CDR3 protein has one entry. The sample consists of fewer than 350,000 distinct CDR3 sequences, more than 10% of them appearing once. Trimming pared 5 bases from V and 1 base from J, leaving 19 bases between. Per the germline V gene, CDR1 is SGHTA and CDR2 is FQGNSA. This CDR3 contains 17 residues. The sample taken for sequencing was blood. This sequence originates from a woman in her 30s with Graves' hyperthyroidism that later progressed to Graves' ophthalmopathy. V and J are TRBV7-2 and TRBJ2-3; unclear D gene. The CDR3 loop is CASSAEAAIGGTDTQYF. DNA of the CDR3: TGTGCCAGCAGCGCCGAGGCGGCTATTGGTGGCACAGATACGCAGTATTTT.